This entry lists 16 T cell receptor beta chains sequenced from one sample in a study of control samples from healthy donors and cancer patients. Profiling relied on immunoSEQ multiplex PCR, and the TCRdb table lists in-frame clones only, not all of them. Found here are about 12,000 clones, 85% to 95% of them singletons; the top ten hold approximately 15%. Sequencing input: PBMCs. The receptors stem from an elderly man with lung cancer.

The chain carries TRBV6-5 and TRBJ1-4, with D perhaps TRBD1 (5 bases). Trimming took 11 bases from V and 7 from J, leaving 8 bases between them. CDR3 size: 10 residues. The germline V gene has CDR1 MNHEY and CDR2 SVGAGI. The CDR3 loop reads CAARGEKLFF. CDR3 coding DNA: TGTGCCGCGAGGGGTGAAAAACTGTTTTTT.

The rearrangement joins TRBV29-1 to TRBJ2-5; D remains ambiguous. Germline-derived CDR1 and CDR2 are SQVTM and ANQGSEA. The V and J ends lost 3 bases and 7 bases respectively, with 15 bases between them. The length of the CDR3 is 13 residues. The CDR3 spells CSVEVPRPGTQYF. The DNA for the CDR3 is TGCAGCGTTGAGGTACCCAGGCCAGGGACCCAGTACTTC.

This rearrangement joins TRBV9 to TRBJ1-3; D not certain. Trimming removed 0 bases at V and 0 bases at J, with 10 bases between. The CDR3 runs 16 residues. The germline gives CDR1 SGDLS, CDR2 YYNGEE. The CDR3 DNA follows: TGTGCCAGCAGCGTAGGGGCGGAGACCTCTGGAAACACCATATATTTT. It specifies CASSVGAETSGNTIYF.

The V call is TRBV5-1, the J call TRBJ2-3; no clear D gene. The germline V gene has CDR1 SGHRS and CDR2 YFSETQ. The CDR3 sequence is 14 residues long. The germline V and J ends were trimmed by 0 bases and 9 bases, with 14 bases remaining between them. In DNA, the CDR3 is TGCGCCAGCAGCTTGGGAAGCCCCATCCCAACGCAGTATTTT. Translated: CASSLGSPIPTQYF.

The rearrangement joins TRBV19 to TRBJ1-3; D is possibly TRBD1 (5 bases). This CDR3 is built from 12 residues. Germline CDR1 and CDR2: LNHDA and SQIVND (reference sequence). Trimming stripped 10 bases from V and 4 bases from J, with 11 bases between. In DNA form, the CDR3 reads TGTGCCACGGGGGATTTGGGAAACACCATATATTTT. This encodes CATGDLGNTIYF.

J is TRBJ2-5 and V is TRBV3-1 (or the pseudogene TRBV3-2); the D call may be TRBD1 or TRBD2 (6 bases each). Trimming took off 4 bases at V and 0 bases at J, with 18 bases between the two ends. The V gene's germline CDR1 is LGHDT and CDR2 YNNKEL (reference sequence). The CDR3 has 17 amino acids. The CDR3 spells CASSPVGGRGDQETQYF. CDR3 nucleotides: TGTGCCAGCAGCCCGGTGGGGGGAAGGGGGGACCAAGAGACCCAGTACTTC.

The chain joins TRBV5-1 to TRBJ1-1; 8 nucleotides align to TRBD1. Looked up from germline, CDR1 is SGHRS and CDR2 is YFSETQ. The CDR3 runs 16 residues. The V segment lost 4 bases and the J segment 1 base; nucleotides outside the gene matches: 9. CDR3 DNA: TGCGCCAGCAGCGTCGACAGGGGAGAGGGGAACACTGAAGCTTTCTTT. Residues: CASSVDRGEGNTEAFF.

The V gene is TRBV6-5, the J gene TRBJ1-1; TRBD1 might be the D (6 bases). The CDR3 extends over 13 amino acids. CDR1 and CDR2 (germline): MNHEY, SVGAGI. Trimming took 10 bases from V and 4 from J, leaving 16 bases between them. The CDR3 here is CATEVQGRTEAFF. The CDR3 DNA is TGTGCCACCGAAGTACAGGGACGCACTGAAGCTTTCTTT.

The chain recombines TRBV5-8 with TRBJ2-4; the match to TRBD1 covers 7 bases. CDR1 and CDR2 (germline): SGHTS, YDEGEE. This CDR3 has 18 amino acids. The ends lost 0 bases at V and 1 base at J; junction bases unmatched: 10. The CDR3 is CASSLDGTGAGAKNIQYF. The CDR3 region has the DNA TGTGCCAGCAGCTTGGATGGCACAGGGGCGGGCGCCAAAAACATTCAGTACTTC. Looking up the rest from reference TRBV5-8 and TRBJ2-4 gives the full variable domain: EAGVTQSPTHLIKTRGQQATLRCSPISGHTSVYWYQQALGLGLQFLLWYDEGEERNRGNFPPRFSGRQFPNYSSELNVNALELEDSALYLCASSLDGTGAGAKNIQYFGAGTRLSVL.

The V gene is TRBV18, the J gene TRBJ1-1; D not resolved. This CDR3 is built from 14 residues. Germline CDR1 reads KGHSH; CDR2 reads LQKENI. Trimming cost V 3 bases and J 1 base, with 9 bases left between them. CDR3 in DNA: TGTGCCAGCTCACCTGGGCATTCGAACACTGAAGCTTTCTTT. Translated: CASSPGHSNTEAFF.

The CDR3 loop is CASSSPAGQRLTSTDTQYF. The DNA of the CDR3 is TGTGCCAGCAGTTCCCCAGCCGGACAGAGACTAACTAGCACAGATACGCAGTATTTT. The chain joins TRBV28 to TRBJ2-3, with TRBD1 as a possible D gene (6 bases). Trimming took off 4 bases at V and 0 bases at J, with 23 bases between the two ends. The CDR3 is 19 residues long. Germline-derived CDR1 and CDR2 are MDHEN and SYDVKM.

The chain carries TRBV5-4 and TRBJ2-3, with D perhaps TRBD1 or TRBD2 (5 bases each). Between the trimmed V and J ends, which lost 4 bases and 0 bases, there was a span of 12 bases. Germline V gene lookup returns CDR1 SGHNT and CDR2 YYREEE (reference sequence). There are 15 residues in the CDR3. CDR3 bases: TGTGCCAGCAGCCAACGGGACGGCAGCACAGATACGCAGTATTTT. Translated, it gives CASSQRDGSTDTQYF. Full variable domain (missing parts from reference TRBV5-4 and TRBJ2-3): ETGVTQSPTHLIKTRGQQVTLRCSSQSGHNTVSWYQQALGQGPQFIFQYYREEENGRGNFPPRFSGLQFPNYSSELNVNALELDDSALYLCASSQRDGSTDTQYFGPGTRLTVL.

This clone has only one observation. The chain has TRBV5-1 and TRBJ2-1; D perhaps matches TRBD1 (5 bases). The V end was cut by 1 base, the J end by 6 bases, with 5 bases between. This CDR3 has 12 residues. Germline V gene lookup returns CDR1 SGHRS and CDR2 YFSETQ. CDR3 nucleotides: TGCGCCAGCAGCTTGCAGGGCAATGAGCAGTTCTTC. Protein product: CASSLQGNEQFF.

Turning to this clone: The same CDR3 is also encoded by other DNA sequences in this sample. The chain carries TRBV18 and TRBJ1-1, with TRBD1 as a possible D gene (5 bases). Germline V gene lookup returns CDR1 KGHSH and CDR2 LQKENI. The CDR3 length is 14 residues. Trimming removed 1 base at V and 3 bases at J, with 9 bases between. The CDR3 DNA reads TGTGCCAGCTCACCACGGCAGGGTGACACTGAAGCTTTCTTT. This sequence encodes CASSPRQGDTEAFF.

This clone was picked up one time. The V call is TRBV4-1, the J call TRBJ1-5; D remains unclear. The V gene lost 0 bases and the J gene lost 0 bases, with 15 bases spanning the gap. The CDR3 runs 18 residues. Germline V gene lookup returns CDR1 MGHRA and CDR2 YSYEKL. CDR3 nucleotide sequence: TGCGCCAGCAGCCAAGATCAAAGGCCCTTCTATAGCAATCAGCCCCAGCATTTT. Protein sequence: CASSQDQRPFYSNQPQHF.

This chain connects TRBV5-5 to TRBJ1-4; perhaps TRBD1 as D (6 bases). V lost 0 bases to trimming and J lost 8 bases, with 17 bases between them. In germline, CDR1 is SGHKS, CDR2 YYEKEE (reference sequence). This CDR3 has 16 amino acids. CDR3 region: CASSLGAGQRAEKLFF. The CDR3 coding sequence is TGTGCCAGCAGCTTGGGGGCGGGACAACGAGCGGAAAAACTGTTTTTT. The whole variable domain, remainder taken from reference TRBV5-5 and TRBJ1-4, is DAGVTQSPTHLIKTRGQQVTLRCSPISGHKSVSWYQQVLGQGPQFIFQYYEKEERGRGNFPDRFSARQFPNYSSELNVNALLLGDSALYLCASSLGAGQRAEKLFFGSGTQLSVL.